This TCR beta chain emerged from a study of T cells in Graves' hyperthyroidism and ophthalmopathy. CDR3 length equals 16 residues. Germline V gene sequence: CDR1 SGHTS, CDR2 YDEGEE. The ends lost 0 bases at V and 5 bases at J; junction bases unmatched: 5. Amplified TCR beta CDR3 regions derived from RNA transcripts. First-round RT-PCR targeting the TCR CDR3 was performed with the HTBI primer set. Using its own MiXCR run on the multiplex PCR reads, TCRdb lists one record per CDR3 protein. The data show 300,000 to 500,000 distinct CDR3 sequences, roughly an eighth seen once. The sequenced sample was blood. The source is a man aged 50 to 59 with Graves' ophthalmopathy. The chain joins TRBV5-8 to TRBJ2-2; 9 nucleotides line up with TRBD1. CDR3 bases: TGTGCCAGCAGCTTGGCCGAACAGGGGGCGACCGGGGAGCTGTTTTTT. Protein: CASSLAEQGATGELFF.